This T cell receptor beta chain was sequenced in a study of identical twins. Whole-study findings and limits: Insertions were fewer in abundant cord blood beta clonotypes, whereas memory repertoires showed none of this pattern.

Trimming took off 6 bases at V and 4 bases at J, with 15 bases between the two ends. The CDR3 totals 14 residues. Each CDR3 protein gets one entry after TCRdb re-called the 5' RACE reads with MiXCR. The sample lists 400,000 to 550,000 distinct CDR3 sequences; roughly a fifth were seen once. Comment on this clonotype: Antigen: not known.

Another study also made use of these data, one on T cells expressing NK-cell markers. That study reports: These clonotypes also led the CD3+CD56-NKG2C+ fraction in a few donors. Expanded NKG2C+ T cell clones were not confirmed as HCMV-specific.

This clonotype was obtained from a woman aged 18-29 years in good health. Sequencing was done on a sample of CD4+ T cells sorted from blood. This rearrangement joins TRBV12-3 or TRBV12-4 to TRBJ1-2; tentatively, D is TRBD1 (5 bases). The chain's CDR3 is CASRAGGGGYGYTF. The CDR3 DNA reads TGTGCCAGCAGAGCCGGGGGGGGAGGCTATGGCTACACCTTC.